Sequencing of this T cell receptor (beta chain) was carried out in a study of blood T cell repertoires in COVID-19. Study details: Both acute and convalescent COVID-19 samples were obtained from the United States, Italy and Spain. T cells, B-cell-depleted T cells, or PBMCs supplied cDNA or gDNA.

Study processing details: Amplification from reference gene primers served as the basis for estimated nucleated cell counts. Libraries were prepared by immunoSEQ multiplex PCR; TCRdb keeps only in-frame clonotypes and omits some of them. V and J calls and clone size are as listed in that table; D and trimming were resolved from the DNA. The repertoire holds 81,000 or so clones, approximately 91% seen once, with more than 10% in the top ten. The junction had 10 bases not matched to a gene; V was cut back by 7 bases and J by 9 bases. CDR3 length: 13 residues. Germline CDR1 MNHEY, CDR2 SVGAGI. V and J are TRBV6-5 and TRBJ1-1; 8 nucleotides line up with TRBD1. Sequenced input: peripheral blood. The receptor's source is a man in his 70s with active or convalescent COVID-19. In DNA, the CDR3 is TGTGCCAGCATCATGGAAAGGGACAGGCAAGCTTTCTTT. This gives the protein CASIMERDRQAFF.